The source of this T cell receptor (beta chain) is a study of blood T cell repertoires in COVID-19. Whole-study context: PBMCs, B-cell-depleted T cells, or T cells provided the cDNA or gDNA that made up the material.

A note on this clone: The sample contains more than one DNA sequence encoding this CDR3.

Profiling relied on immunoSEQ multiplex PCR, and the TCRdb table lists in-frame clones only, not all of them. Of about 480,000 clones in the sample, roughly 85% were seen once. There are 14 residues in the CDR3. Germline V CDR1 and CDR2: PRHDT, FYEKMQ (reference sequence). The V segment lost 0 bases and the J segment 7 bases; nucleotides outside the gene matches: 2. The receptor's source is a woman aged 18-29 years with acute COVID-19. The rearrangement uses TRBV13 and TRBJ1-5, with 8 bases that match TRBD1. What was sequenced was PBMCs or T cells enriched from blood (not recorded which). The CDR3 protein is CASSLGTGDQPQHF. The DNA for the CDR3 is TGTGCCAGCAGCTTAGGGACAGGGGACCAGCCCCAGCATTTT.